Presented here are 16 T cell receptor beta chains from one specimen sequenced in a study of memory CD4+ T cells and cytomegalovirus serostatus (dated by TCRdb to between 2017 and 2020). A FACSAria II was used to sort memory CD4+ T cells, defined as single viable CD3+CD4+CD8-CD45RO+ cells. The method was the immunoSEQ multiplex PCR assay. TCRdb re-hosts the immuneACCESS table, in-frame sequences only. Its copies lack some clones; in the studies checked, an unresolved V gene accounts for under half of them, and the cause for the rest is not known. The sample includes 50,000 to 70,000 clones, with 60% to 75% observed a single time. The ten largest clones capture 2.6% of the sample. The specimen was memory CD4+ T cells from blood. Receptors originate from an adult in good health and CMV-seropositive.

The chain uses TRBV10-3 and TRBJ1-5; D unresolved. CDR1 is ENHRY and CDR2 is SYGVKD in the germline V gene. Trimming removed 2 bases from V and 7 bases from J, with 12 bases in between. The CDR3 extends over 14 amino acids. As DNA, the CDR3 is TGTGCCATCAGTGAGCCTCAGTCAGGACAGCCCCAGCATTTT. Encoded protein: CAISEPQSGQPQHF.

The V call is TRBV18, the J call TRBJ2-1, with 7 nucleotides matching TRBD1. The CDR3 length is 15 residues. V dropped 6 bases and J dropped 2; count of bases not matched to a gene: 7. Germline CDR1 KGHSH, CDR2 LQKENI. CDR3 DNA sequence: TGTGCCAGCTCCCCTGACAGGGTTCCCTACAATGAGCAGTTCTTC. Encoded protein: CASSPDRVPYNEQFF.

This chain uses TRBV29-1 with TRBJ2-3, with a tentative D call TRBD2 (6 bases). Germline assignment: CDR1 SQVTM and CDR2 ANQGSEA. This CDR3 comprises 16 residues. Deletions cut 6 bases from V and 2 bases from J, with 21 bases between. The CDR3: CSVADSLATLTDTQYF. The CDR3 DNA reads TGCAGCGTCGCCGATAGCCTAGCGACCCTCACAGATACGCAGTATTTT.

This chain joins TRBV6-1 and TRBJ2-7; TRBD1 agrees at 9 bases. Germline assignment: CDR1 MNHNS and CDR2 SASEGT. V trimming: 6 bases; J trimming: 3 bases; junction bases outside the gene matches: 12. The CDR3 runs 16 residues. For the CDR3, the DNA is TGTGCCAGCAGCGAAAATTTATGGGGACAGGGCTACGAGCAGTACGTC. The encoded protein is CASSENLWGQGYEQYV.

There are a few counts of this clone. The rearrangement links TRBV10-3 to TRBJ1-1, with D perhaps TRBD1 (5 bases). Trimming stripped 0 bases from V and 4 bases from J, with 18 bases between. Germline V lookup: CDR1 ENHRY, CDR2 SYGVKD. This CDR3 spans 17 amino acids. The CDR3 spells CAISESIASGGGTEAFF. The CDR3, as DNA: TGTGCCATCAGTGAGTCGATCGCATCGGGGGGTGGCACTGAAGCTTTCTTT.

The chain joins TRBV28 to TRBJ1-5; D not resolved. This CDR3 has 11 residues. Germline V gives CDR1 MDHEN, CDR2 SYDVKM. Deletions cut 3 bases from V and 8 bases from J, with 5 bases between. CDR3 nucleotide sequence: TGTGCCAGCAGTTTTAAGGAGCCCCAGCATTTT. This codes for CASSFKEPQHF.

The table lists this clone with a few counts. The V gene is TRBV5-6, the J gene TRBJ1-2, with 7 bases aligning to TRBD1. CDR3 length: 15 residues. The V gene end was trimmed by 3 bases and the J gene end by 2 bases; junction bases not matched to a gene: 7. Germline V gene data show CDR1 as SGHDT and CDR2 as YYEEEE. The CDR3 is CASSWDRAENYGYTF. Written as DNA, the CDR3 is TGTGCCAGCAGCTGGGACAGAGCCGAGAACTATGGCTACACCTTC. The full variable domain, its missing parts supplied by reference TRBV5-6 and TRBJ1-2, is DAGVTQSPTHLIKTRGQQVTLRCSPKSGHDTVSWYQQALGQGPQFIFQYYEEEERQRGNFPDRFSGHQFPNYSSELNVNALLLGDSALYLCASSWDRAENYGYTFGSGTRLTVV.

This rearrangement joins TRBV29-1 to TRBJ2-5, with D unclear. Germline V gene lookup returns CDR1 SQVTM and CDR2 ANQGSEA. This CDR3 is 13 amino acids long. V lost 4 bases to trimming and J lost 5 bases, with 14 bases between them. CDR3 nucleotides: TGCAGCGTTGTGGAACTTTCAAGGGAGACCCAGTACTTC. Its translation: CSVVELSRETQYF.

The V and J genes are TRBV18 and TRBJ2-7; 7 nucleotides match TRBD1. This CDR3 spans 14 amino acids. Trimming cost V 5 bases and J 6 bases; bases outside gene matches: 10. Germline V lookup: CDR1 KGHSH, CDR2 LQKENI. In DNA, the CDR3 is TGTGCCAGCTCATCTACAGGGGTGAGGGGCGAGCAGTACGTC. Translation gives CASSSTGVRGEQYV.

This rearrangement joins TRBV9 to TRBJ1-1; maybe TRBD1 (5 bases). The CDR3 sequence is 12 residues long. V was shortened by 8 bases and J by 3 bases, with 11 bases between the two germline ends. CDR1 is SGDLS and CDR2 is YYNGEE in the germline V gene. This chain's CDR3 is CASSGRDTEAFF. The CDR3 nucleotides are TGTGCCAGTTCCGGCAGGGACACTGAAGCTTTCTTT.

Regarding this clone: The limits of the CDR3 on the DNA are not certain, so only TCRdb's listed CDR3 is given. The CDR3 loop is CASSSSDKGSTEQYF. This chain connects TRBV6-6 to TRBJ2-7. The CDR3 length is 15 residues, termini included. CDR1 and CDR2 (germline): MNHNY, SVGAGI (reference sequence).

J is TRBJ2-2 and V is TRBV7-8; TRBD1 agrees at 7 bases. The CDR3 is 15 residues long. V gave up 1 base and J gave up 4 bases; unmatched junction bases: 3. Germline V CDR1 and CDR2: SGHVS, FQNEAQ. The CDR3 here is CASSLVQGVTGELFF. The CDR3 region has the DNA TGTGCCAGCAGCTTAGTCCAGGGGGTCACCGGGGAGCTGTTTTTT.

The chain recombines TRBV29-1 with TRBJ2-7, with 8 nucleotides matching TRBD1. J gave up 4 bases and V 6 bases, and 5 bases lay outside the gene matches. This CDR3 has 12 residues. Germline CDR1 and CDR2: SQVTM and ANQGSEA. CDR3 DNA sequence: TGCAGCGTAGGACAGGGAAGGTACGAGCAGTACTTC. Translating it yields CSVGQGRYEQYF.

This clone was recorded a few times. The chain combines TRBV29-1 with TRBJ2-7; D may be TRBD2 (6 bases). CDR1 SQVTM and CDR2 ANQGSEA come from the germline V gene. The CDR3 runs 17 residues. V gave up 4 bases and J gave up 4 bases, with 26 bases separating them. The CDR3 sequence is CSVAARIRQGGGYEQYF. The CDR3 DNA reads TGCAGCGTTGCGGCCCGAATTAGGCAGGGAGGCGGATACGAGCAGTACTTC.

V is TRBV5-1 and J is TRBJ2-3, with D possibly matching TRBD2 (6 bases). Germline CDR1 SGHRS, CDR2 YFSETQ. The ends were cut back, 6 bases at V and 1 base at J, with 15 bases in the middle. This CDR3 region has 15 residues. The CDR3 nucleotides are TGCGCCAGCAAGCTGGAGGGCGTGGGCACAGATACGCAGTATTTT. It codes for CASKLEGVGTDTQYF.

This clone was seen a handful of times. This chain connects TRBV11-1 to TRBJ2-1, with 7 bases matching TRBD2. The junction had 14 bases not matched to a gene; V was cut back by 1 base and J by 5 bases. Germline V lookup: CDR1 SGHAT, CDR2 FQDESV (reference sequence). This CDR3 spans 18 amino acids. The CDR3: CASSLGLVGSGAHNEQFF. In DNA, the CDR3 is TGTGCCAGCAGCTTAGGATTGGTGGGAAGCGGGGCACACAATGAGCAGTTCTTC.